The next 22 T cell receptor beta chains were all read from a single sample in a study of technical replicates of blood from several donors. Using immunoSEQ multiplex PCR, the repertoire was profiled, and TCRdb retains in-frame clones only, with some absent. The table has around 67,000 clones, roughly 92% seen once; the top ten hold over 0.35%. Material: T cells isolated from PBMCs. The origin of the receptors is a human donor in good health.

The chain links TRBV29-1 to TRBJ2-3; TRBD1 matches at 8 bases. The CDR3 runs to 14 residues. Trimming cost V 8 bases and J 5 bases; bases outside gene matches: 12. CDR1 is SQVTM, CDR2 ANQGSEA, per germline. This CDR3 is CSSTGQGRGDTQYF. CDR3 coding DNA: TGCAGCTCAACCGGACAGGGCCGGGGAGATACGCAGTATTTT.

The rearrangement joins TRBV4-1 to TRBJ2-3; D is perhaps TRBD1 (6 bases). CDR1 is MGHRA, CDR2 YSYEKL, per germline. Trimming shortened V by 2 bases and J by 0 bases, and 18 bases separated the two germline ends. This CDR3 has 18 amino acids. The CDR3 sequence is CASSQSPPGHLSTDTQYF. CDR3 DNA: TGCGCCAGCAGCCAATCCCCACCGGGACACCTAAGCACAGATACGCAGTATTTT.

The chain uses TRBV7-9 and TRBJ2-1; 7 bases are shared with TRBD1. Losses at the gene ends were 6 bases for V and 7 bases for J; bases not matched to a gene: 3. The CDR3 consists of 12 residues. Germline CDR1 is SEHNR and CDR2 is FQNEAQ (reference sequence). The CDR3 is CASRTGFNEQFF. The CDR3 DNA is TGTGCCAGCAGGACAGGGTTTAATGAGCAGTTCTTC. Full variable domain (rest looked up from reference TRBV7-9 and TRBJ2-1): DTGVSQNPRHKITKRGQNVTFRCDPISEHNRLYWYRQTLGQGPEFLTYFQNEAQLEKSRLLSDRFSAERPKGSFSTLEIQRTEQGDSAMYLCASRTGFNEQFFGPGTRLTVL.

The chain carries TRBV6-5 and TRBJ1-2; the D gene is possibly TRBD1 (6 bases). V dropped 0 bases and J dropped 2 bases, with 10 bases sitting between them. The germline gives CDR1 MNHEY, CDR2 SVGAGI. CDR3 size: 15 residues. The CDR3 nucleotides are TGTGCCAGCAGTTACTCGGCACAGGGCAACTATGGCTACACCTTC. It translates to CASSYSAQGNYGYTF.

The chain couples TRBV11-2 to TRBJ2-5; TRBD1 agrees at 10 bases. Germline loops: CDR1 SGHAT, CDR2 FQNNGV. CDR3 length: 15 residues. The trim removed 1 base at V and 2 bases at J, leaving 1 base unmatched. CDR3 DNA sequence: TGTGCCAGCAGCTTAGGGACAGGGGGACAAGAGACCCAGTACTTC. Translated, it gives CASSLGTGGQETQYF.

The chain recombines TRBV29-1 with TRBJ2-7, with a weak D call TRBD1 (6 bases). This CDR3 has 13 amino acids. Deletions cut 4 bases from V and 0 bases from J, with 10 bases between. From germline, CDR1 is SQVTM and CDR2 ANQGSEA. CDR3 in DNA: TGCAGCGTTGGGCAGGGGCGCTCCTACGAGCAGTACTTC. It is translated as CSVGQGRSYEQYF.

This clone is a singleton in its sample. The chain is built from TRBV2 and TRBJ1-2, with no clear D. This CDR3 contains 13 residues. Deletions cut 7 bases from V and 5 bases from J, with 14 bases between. Looked up from germline, CDR1 is SNHLY and CDR2 is FYNNEI. The DNA of the CDR3 is TGTGCCAGCAAAGACCTAGTTCAATATGGCTACACCTTC. Residues: CASKDLVQYGYTF.

The chain recombines TRBV6-5 with TRBJ2-5, with D maybe TRBD2 (7 bases). The germline V and J ends were trimmed by 2 bases and 4 bases, with 11 bases remaining between them. CDR3 length: 14 amino acids. The germline V gene has CDR1 MNHEY and CDR2 SVGAGI. DNA of the CDR3: TGTGCCAGCAGTTACGGGGAGGGGGTAGAGACCCAGTACTTC. It translates to CASSYGEGVETQYF.

J is TRBJ2-2 and V is TRBV19; D ambiguous. Trimming stripped 3 bases from V and 3 bases from J, with 8 bases between. CDR1 and CDR2 from the germline V gene are LNHDA and SQIVND (reference sequence). The CDR3 contains 14 residues. The CDR3 is CASSIAGHTGELFF. The CDR3 DNA follows: TGTGCCAGTAGTATCGCAGGCCACACCGGGGAGCTGTTTTTT. Full variable domain (rest looked up from reference TRBV19 and TRBJ2-2): DGGITQSPKYLFRKEGQNVTLSCEQNLNHDAMYWYRQDPGQGLRLIYYSQIVNDFQKGDIAEGYSVSREKKESFPLTVTSAQKNPTAFYLCASSIAGHTGELFFGEGSRLTVL.

CDR3 amino acids: CASRPNRGFNYGYTF. In DNA, the CDR3 is TGTGCCAGCAGGCCTAACAGGGGGTTTAACTATGGCTACACCTTC. The rearrangement uses TRBV27 and TRBJ1-2; TRBD1 matches 8 bases. The CDR3 is 15 amino acids. Trimming cost V 6 bases and J 1 base; bases outside gene matches: 7. Germline V gene sequence: CDR1 MNHEY, CDR2 SMNVEV (reference sequence).

CDR3 sequence (DNA): TGTGCCAGCAGCGTAGACAGCCCGAACACCGGGGAGCTGTTTTTT. As protein: CASSVDSPNTGELFF. V usage is TRBV9 and J usage is TRBJ2-2; D gene uncertain. V lost 0 bases, J lost 0 bases, and 6 bases lay in between. This CDR3 is 15 amino acids long. CDR1 and CDR2 (germline): SGDLS, YYNGEE.

V and J are TRBV19 and TRBJ1-2, with 9 bases that match TRBD1. Per the germline V gene, CDR1 is LNHDA and CDR2 is SQIVND (reference sequence). The CDR3 has 15 residues. V trimming: 10 bases; J trimming: 0 bases; junction bases outside the gene matches: 9. CDR3 protein: CAIRDRAQANYGYTF. The CDR3 nucleotides are TGTGCCATTAGGGACAGGGCCCAAGCTAACTATGGCTACACCTTC.

The chain combines TRBV13 with TRBJ2-2, with 10 bases aligning to TRBD2. CDR3 size: 15 residues. Germline values: CDR1 PRHDT, CDR2 FYEKMQ (reference sequence). The junction had 4 bases not matched to a gene; V was cut back by 3 bases and J by 6 bases. CDR3 sequence (DNA): TGTGCCAGCAGCTTTTCAGCGGGAGGGTCCGGGGAGCTGTTTTTT. Amino acid sequence: CASSFSAGGSGELFF.

The chain links TRBV28 to TRBJ2-1, with a weak D call TRBD1 (5 bases). Trimming removed 3 bases at V and 2 bases at J, with 11 bases between. Germline V gives CDR1 MDHEN, CDR2 SYDVKM. The CDR3 runs to 15 residues. CDR3 in amino acids: CASSFITGAYNEQFF. DNA for the CDR3: TGTGCCAGCAGTTTTATCACAGGCGCCTACAATGAGCAGTTCTTC. Full variable domain (remainder filled in from reference TRBV28 and TRBJ2-1): DVKVTQSSRYLVKRTGEKVFLECVQDMDHENMFWYRQDPGLGLRLIYFSYDVKMKEKGDIPEGYSVSREKKERFSLILESASTNQTSMYLCASSFITGAYNEQFFGPGTRLTVL.

The chain has TRBV27 and TRBJ2-2, with TRBD2 identical over 7 bases. Germline CDR1 reads MNHEY; CDR2 reads SMNVEV (reference sequence). The CDR3 covers 16 residues. V was clipped by 2 bases and J by 6 bases; unmatched bases: 9. The CDR3 nucleotides read TGTGCCAGCAGTTTAGGGATTTGGGGAGGGGCCGGGGAGCTGTTTTTT. This translates into CASSLGIWGGAGELFF.

This clone was detected a few times. The rearrangement links TRBV7-9 to TRBJ1-1, with D unresolved. Trimming stripped 1 base from V and 6 bases from J, with 6 bases between. The CDR3 has 12 amino acids. From germline, CDR1 is SEHNR and CDR2 FQNEAQ (reference sequence). CDR3 bases: TGTGCCAGCAGCTTAGTGCGGGCTGAAGCTTTCTTT. Translated: CASSLVRAEAFF.

V usage is TRBV10-3 and J usage is TRBJ2-7; 14 nucleotides align to TRBD2. The CDR3 loop spans 15 amino acids. The germline CDR1 and CDR2 sequences are ENHRY and SYGVKD. J gave up 5 bases and V 4 bases, and 4 bases lay outside the gene matches. The CDR3 nucleotides are TGTGCCATCAGTGGGTCGGGACTAGCGGGAGACGAGCAGTACTTC. Residues: CAISGSGLAGDEQYF.

The chain uses TRBV5-6 and TRBJ2-4, with D possibly being TRBD1 (7 bases). Germline-derived CDR1 and CDR2 are SGHDT and YYEEEE. The CDR3 covers 13 residues. V lost 6 bases and J lost 7, with 14 bases in between. The DNA for the CDR3 is TGTGCCAGCAAAGAGGGGGCGGGGAACATTCAGTACTTC. The encoded protein is CASKEGAGNIQYF.

This clone was detected once. This chain joins TRBV19 and TRBJ1-2; D gene uncertain. The CDR3 consists of 13 residues. Germline V CDR1 and CDR2: LNHDA, SQIVND (reference sequence). V gave up 7 bases and J gave up 2 bases, with 11 bases separating them. This CDR3 is CASTADGNYGYTF. CDR3 in DNA: TGTGCCAGTACCGCCGACGGGAACTATGGCTACACCTTC.

This chain connects TRBV19 to TRBJ1-1, with 7 bases lining up with TRBD1. The CDR3 runs 17 residues. V was pared by 7 bases and J by 1 base, with 15 bases of the junction left unmatched. Per the germline V gene, CDR1 is LNHDA and CDR2 is SQIVND (reference sequence). This CDR3 reads CASTWTGRYGENTEAFF. CDR3 DNA: TGTGCCAGTACCTGGACAGGTAGGTATGGTGAGAACACTGAAGCTTTCTTT.

In regard to this clone: Other DNA sequences within the sample encode an identical CDR3. The chain is built from TRBV6-5 and TRBJ1-2; D gene uncertain. The V end lost 0 bases, the J end lost 2 bases, and 7 bases lay between the germline ends. The germline V gene encodes CDR1 MNHEY and CDR2 SVGAGI. The CDR3 loop spans 14 amino acids. DNA for the CDR3: TGTGCCAGCAGTTACTCGGCCGGGAACTATGGCTACACCTTC. This codes for CASSYSAGNYGYTF.

The V and J genes are TRBV5-1 and TRBJ1-1; 7 nucleotides agree with TRBD1. V lost 0 bases and J lost 5; bases outside the gene matches: 10. Germline loops: CDR1 SGHRS, CDR2 YFSETQ. The CDR3 contains 16 residues. The CDR3 region has the DNA TGCGCCAGCAGCTTGGGAGAAGGGGGCGCTTTGACTGAAGCTTTCTTT. It yields the protein CASSLGEGGALTEAFF.